The clone carrying this T cell receptor (beta chain) was found a few times. Amplified material comprised TCR beta CDR3 regions derived from RNA transcripts. Investigators did first-round RT-PCR with HTBI primers, then second-round multiplex PCR. TCRdb analysed the multiplex PCR reads with MiXCR anew, one entry per CDR3 protein. Altogether about 740,000 distinct CDR3 sequences are present, about 44% being singletons, with the ten largest covering 44%. The entry originates in a study of Graves' ophthalmopathy and Graves' hyperthyroidism. Background on the study: The authors collected peripheral blood at initial diagnosis, before any treatment.

Under 3 months in duration, the ophthalmopathy in affected donors had moderate-to-severe activity, CAS ≥3 and NOSPECS ≥4. What supplied the PBMCs was more than 7.5 ml of fresh peripheral blood. This CDR3 spans 13 amino acids. The germline V gene has CDR1 ENHRY and CDR2 SYGVKD. Trimming cost V 10 bases and J 3 bases, with 15 bases left between them. Sequenced input: peripheral blood. The source is an adult man with Graves' ophthalmopathy. The rearrangement joins TRBV10-3 to TRBJ1-2, with D unresolved. CDR3 in amino acids: CASSHDKDYGYTF. The CDR3 bases are TGTGCCAGCAGCCATGACAAGGACTATGGCTACACCTTC.